Shown below are 21 T cell receptor beta chains from a single sample sequenced in a study of blood T cell repertoires in COVID-19. The protocol was immunoSEQ multiplex PCR, while the TCRdb copy is restricted to in-frame clones and leaves out a portion. Here the sample spans about 94,000 clones, 80% being singletons. The sample consisted of peripheral blood. All receptors come from a human donor in a cohort sampled during active COVID-19.

The chain couples TRBV7-8 to TRBJ2-7, with D hard to call. With 2 bases removed from V and 6 bases from J, the gap between germline ends came to 14 bases. This CDR3 is 14 amino acids long. Per germline, CDR1 SGHVS and CDR2 FQNEAQ. DNA for the CDR3: TGTGCCAGCAGCTTATCCCGAGAGATCGGCGAGCAGTACTTC. Translating it yields CASSLSREIGEQYF.

The chain carries TRBV6-5 and TRBJ2-7, with D perhaps TRBD1 (5 bases). CDR1 and CDR2 (germline): MNHEY, SVGAGI. This CDR3 is 15 amino acids long. With 0 bases removed from V and 3 bases from J, the gap between germline ends came to 12 bases. As DNA, the CDR3 is TGTGCCAGCAGTTACTCTGGGGCCCCCGGCTACGAGCAGTACTTC. Its protein is CASSYSGAPGYEQYF.

This clone is a singleton in its sample. V and J are TRBV7-2 and TRBJ1-2; TRBD1 matches at 8 bases. Germline CDR1 reads SGHTA; CDR2 reads FQGNSA. The CDR3 contains 14 residues. V was pared by 6 bases and J by 8 bases, with 11 bases of the junction left unmatched. In nucleotides, the CDR3 is TGTGCCAGCAGGGCAGGACAGGGCCATGCAGGCTACACCTTC. It is translated as CASRAGQGHAGYTF.

The rearrangement joins TRBV10-3 to TRBJ2-3; 8 bases are shared with TRBD2. The germline V gene encodes CDR1 ENHRY and CDR2 SYGVKD. Trimming cost V 6 bases and J 2 bases; bases outside gene matches: 1. This CDR3 is built from 13 residues. The CDR3 DNA reads TGTGCCATCAGCGGGGGGGACACAGATACGCAGTATTTT. Protein sequence: CAISGGDTDTQYF.

The chain joins TRBV6-7 to TRBJ2-7, with 8 nucleotides matching TRBD2. TRBV6-7 is an open reading frame, and its role is uncertain. The CDR3 is 15 residues long. Trimming cost V 7 bases and J 5 bases; bases outside gene matches: 13. The CDR3 loop is CASTWGVAGRDEQYF. CDR3 in DNA: TGTGCCAGCACCTGGGGCGTAGCGGGAAGGGACGAGCAGTACTTC.

V gene TRBV24-1 combines with J gene TRBJ1-2; 8 bases are a match to TRBD1. V was clipped by 3 bases and J by 4 bases; unmatched bases: 3. CDR3 length equals 14 residues. Germline CDR1 KGHDR, CDR2 SFDVKD. CDR3: CATSDAGQVYGYTF. Written as DNA, the CDR3 is TGTGCCACCAGTGATGCGGGACAGGTCTATGGCTACACCTTC.

This clone appeared once. This sequence joins TRBV5-1 and TRBJ2-3; tentatively, D is TRBD2 (6 bases). Germline V gives CDR1 SGHRS, CDR2 YFSETQ. The CDR3 is 15 residues long. Trimming took 5 bases from V and 2 from J, leaving 15 bases between them. The CDR3 bases are TGCGCCAGCAGGAGAGGGGAGGCCTTCACAGATACGCAGTATTTT. It codes for CASRRGEAFTDTQYF.

This clone was found once. The rearrangement uses TRBV5-5 and TRBJ2-3; tentative D call: TRBD2 (5 bases). From germline, CDR1 is SGHKS and CDR2 YYEKEE (reference sequence). The ends were cut back, 3 bases at V and 8 bases at J, with 13 bases in the middle. The CDR3 consists of 13 residues. The CDR3 region has the DNA TGTGCCAGCAGCTCATCACGGGAAGGTACGCAGTATTTT. This codes for CASSSSREGTQYF.

The CDR3 sequence: CASSVTSVSSYEQYF. CDR3 DNA: TGTGCCAGCAGCGTTACTAGCGTTTCCTCCTACGAGCAGTACTTC. The chain is built from TRBV7-2 and TRBJ2-7; 7 bases are a match to TRBD2. V lost 5 bases and J lost 0; bases outside the gene matches: 7. In germline, CDR1 is SGHTA, CDR2 FQGNSA. The CDR3 sequence is 15 residues long.

A note on this clone: This sample includes further DNA sequences coding for the same CDR3. This chain's CDR3 is CASSVSGRSNEQYF. In DNA, the CDR3 is TGTGCCAGCAGCGTTAGCGGGAGGAGCAACGAGCAGTACTTC. The chain links TRBV9 to TRBJ2-7, with 10 positions matching TRBD2. Germline V lookup: CDR1 SGDLS, CDR2 YYNGEE. This CDR3 is built from 14 residues. The V and J ends lost 2 bases and 5 bases, in that order; junction bases with no gene match: 4.

The rearrangement joins TRBV6-5 to TRBJ2-7, with a tentative D call TRBD2 (5 bases). This CDR3 is 14 amino acids long. Germline V gene sequence: CDR1 MNHEY, CDR2 SVGAGI. V lost 0 bases and J lost 1, with 7 bases in between. The CDR3 bases are TGTGCCAGCAGTTACTCGAGGGAATCCTACGAGCAGTACTTC. Translated, it gives CASSYSRESYEQYF.

The V gene is TRBV6-5, the J gene TRBJ1-5; 7 nucleotides match TRBD1. V was clipped by 4 bases and J by 2 bases; unmatched bases: 5. Germline CDR1 MNHEY, CDR2 SVGAGI. This CDR3 contains 15 residues. The CDR3: CASSFRQGGNQPQHF. DNA of the CDR3: TGTGCCAGCAGTTTCCGACAGGGCGGCAATCAGCCCCAGCATTTT.

The chain recombines TRBV3-1 (or the pseudogene TRBV3-2) with TRBJ2-5; possible D gene TRBD2, 6 bases. The CDR3 is made up of 12 amino acids. CDR1 and CDR2 (germline): LGHDT, YNNKEL (reference sequence). V lost 4 bases and J 3 bases, leaving 6 bases between the germline ends. CDR3 bases: TGTGCCAGCAGCCGCGGGAAAGAGACCCAGTACTTC. Translated, it gives CASSRGKETQYF.

With regard to this clone: At one end, the junction sequence differs from germline, possibly due to a read error. The chain carries TRBV11-2 and TRBJ1-3, with 8 bases identical to TRBD1. The CDR3 is made up of 13 amino acids. Germline CDR1 and CDR2: SGHAT and FQNNGV. The CDR3 loop is CASSSRQGYDIHF. The CDR3 bases are TGTGCCAGCAGCTCGCGACAGGGGTATGACATACATTTT. Full variable domain (outside the CDR3, taken from reference TRBV11-2 and TRBJ1-3): EAGVAQSPRYKIIEKRQSVAFWCNPISGHATLYWYQQILGQGPKLLIQFQNNGVVDDSQLPKDRFSAERLKGVDSTLKIQPAKLEDSAVYLCASSSRQGYDIHFGEGSWLTVV.

The chain uses TRBV19 and TRBJ1-2; TRBD1 agrees at 7 bases. V shed 4 bases and J 2 bases; nucleotides not matched to a gene: 7. CDR3 length: 15 amino acids. Germline lookup yields CDR1 LNHDA and CDR2 SQIVND (reference sequence). As DNA, the CDR3 is TGTGCCAGTAGTACACAGGGGACTCTGAACTATGGCTACACCTTC. Translation gives CASSTQGTLNYGYTF.

This sequence joins TRBV5-8 and TRBJ2-1, with 10 bases identical to TRBD1. The germline CDR1 and CDR2 sequences are SGHTS and YDEGEE. The CDR3 is 15 residues long. The V and J ends lost 7 bases and 7 bases, in that order; junction bases with no gene match: 11. The CDR3 spells CASFRDRGLSNEQFF. CDR3 nucleotide sequence: TGTGCCAGCTTTAGAGACAGGGGGCTCTCAAATGAGCAGTTCTTC.

The gene calls are TRBV18 and TRBJ1-1; 10 bases are a match to TRBD1. The CDR3 is 14 residues long. Germline CDR1 reads KGHSH; CDR2 reads LQKENI. The J segment lost 3 bases and the V segment lost 7 bases, leaving 5 bases of the junction unmatched. The CDR3 DNA sequence: TGTGCCAGCTTGCGGACAGGGGGTGACACTGAAGCTTTCTTT. Encoded protein: CASLRTGGDTEAFF.

The rearrangement joins TRBV6-2 or TRBV6-3 to TRBJ2-7; D possibly corresponds to TRBD2 (6 bases). The V gene's germline CDR1 is MNHEY and CDR2 SVGEGT. Trimming removed 5 bases at V and 4 bases at J, with 12 bases between. CDR3 size: 13 residues. The CDR3 region is CASSPRLDYEQYF. In nucleotides, the CDR3 is TGTGCCAGCAGTCCCCGACTAGATTACGAGCAGTACTTC.

This clone was seen a handful of times. The chain couples TRBV7-9 to TRBJ2-5; 7 nucleotides match TRBD1. This CDR3 has 15 residues. Trimming removed 5 bases from V and 0 bases from J; junction bases left unmatched: 6. Per the germline V gene, CDR1 is SEHNR and CDR2 is FQNEAQ (reference sequence). The CDR3 DNA reads as TGTGCCAGCAGCGGACGCAGGGGGTACCAAGAGACCCAGTACTTC. This encodes CASSGRRGYQETQYF.

V usage is TRBV2 and J usage is TRBJ2-3; TRBD2 matches at 8 bases. Trimming removed 6 bases from V and 8 bases from J; junction bases left unmatched: 4. CDR3 size: 12 residues. Per germline, CDR1 SNHLY and CDR2 FYNNEI. CDR3 DNA: TGTGCCAGCAGCCGGGAGGGGCGTACGCAGTATTTT. The encoded protein is CASSREGRTQYF.

V usage is TRBV6-1 and J usage is TRBJ2-7, with 11 bases identical to TRBD1. J lost 2 bases, V lost 4 bases, and 7 bases had no gene match. CDR3 length: 16 amino acids. In germline, CDR1 is MNHNS, CDR2 SASEGT. CDR3 loop: CASSGLLGQGAYEQYF. CDR3 sequence (DNA): TGTGCCAGCAGTGGCCTTCTGGGACAGGGGGCCTACGAGCAGTACTTC.